What follows are 10 T cell receptor beta chains derived from one specimen sequenced in a study of graft-versus-host responses after intestinal transplantation. Sequencing was performed with immunoSEQ multiplex PCR; in TCRdb, only in-frame clones are kept and a portion is missing. Among about 88,000 clones listed, about 91% were seen once. Which antigens these TCRs recognize remains unknown. Sequenced here: unstimulated CD4+ T cells sorted from spleen or lymph node cells, sampled before transplant. Receptors were obtained from a human donor who was the organ donor for an intestinal transplant.

About this clone: One end of the junction fails to match germline, which may point to a read error. The V and J genes are TRBV7-6 and TRBJ2-5; the match to TRBD1 covers 7 bases. Germline values: CDR1 SGHVS, CDR2 FNYEAQ. This CDR3 region has 16 residues. This CDR3 reads CASSRHGTVSGETQYF. In nucleotides, the CDR3 is TGTGCTAGCAGCAGGCACGGGACAGTAAGTGGCGAGACCCAGTACTTC.

J is TRBJ1-2 and V is TRBV11-2, with 8 nucleotides matching TRBD1. The V and J ends lost 1 base and 2 bases, in that order; junction bases with no gene match: 0. Germline CDR1 reads SGHAT; CDR2 reads FQNNGV. The CDR3 contains 14 residues. CDR3 sequence: CASSLAGGNYGYTF. The DNA of the CDR3 is TGTGCCAGCAGCTTAGCAGGGGGCAACTATGGCTACACCTTC.

This clone was picked up one time. The J gene is TRBJ2-5, the V gene TRBV5-1, with 12 bases identical to TRBD2. CDR1 and CDR2 from the germline V gene are SGHRS and YFSETQ. V was pared by 6 bases and J by 5 bases, with 8 bases of the junction left unmatched. This CDR3 is built from 15 residues. The CDR3 DNA reads TGCGCCAGCACTCTCCTAGCGGGAGGGGGCGAGACCCAGTACTTC. Residues: CASTLLAGGGETQYF.

V usage is TRBV10-3 and J usage is TRBJ2-3; D remains ambiguous. V dropped 6 bases and J dropped 2 bases, with 9 bases sitting between them. The germline V gene has CDR1 ENHRY and CDR2 SYGVKD. The CDR3 covers 13 residues. DNA of the CDR3: TGTGCCATCAGAGAGCGTAACACAGATACGCAGTATTTT. Its translation is CAIRERNTDTQYF.

J is TRBJ1-5 and V is TRBV4-1; D perhaps matches TRBD1 (5 bases). Germline values: CDR1 MGHRA, CDR2 YSYEKL. CDR3 length: 16 amino acids. Trimming left V 0 bases short and J 9 bases short, with 18 bases between. The CDR3 region is CASSQDRITGTWPQHF. CDR3 in DNA: TGCGCCAGCAGCCAAGATCGGATAACAGGCACTTGGCCCCAGCATTTT.

Comments on this clone: The junction shows a germline mismatch at one end, possibly a read error. The chain employs TRBV7-7 and TRBJ2-3, with a weak D call TRBD2 (6 bases). Germline V lookup: CDR1 SSHAT, CDR2 FNYEAQ (reference sequence). The CDR3 spans 14 residues. The CDR3 DNA reads as TGTGCTAGCAGCAATAGCGGAGGCTCAGATACGCAGTATTTT. The encoded protein is CASSNSGGSDTQYF.

The V gene is TRBV11-3, the J gene TRBJ2-7; D perhaps matches TRBD2 (5 bases). CDR1 is SGHNT and CDR2 is YENEEA in the germline V gene. Trimming took 5 bases from V and 2 from J, leaving 10 bases between them. This CDR3 is built from 13 residues. Here the CDR3 DNA reads TGTGCCAGCAGCCCTGGACTTCCCTACGAGCAGTACTTC. This codes for CASSPGLPYEQYF. The full variable domain, rest sourced from reference TRBV11-3 and TRBJ2-7, is EAGVVQSPRYKIIEKKQPVAFWCNPISGHNTLYWYLQNLGQGPELLIRYENEEAVDDSQLPKDRFSAERLKGVDSTLKIQPAELGDSAVYLCASSPGLPYEQYFGPGTRLTVT.

J is TRBJ2-2 and V is TRBV6-6; the match to TRBD1 covers 8 bases. The CDR3 totals 15 residues. From germline, CDR1 is MNHNY and CDR2 SVGAGI (reference sequence). With V trimmed by 4 bases and J by 2 bases, 3 bases remained unmatched. CDR3 bases: TGTGCCAGCAGTTTTGGACAGGGCAACACCGGGGAGCTGTTTTTT. Residues: CASSFGQGNTGELFF.

The rearrangement links TRBV28 to TRBJ1-2, with D uncertain. CDR1 is MDHEN and CDR2 is SYDVKM in the germline V gene. The germline V and J ends were trimmed by 5 bases and 6 bases, with 13 bases remaining between them. CDR3 length: 13 amino acids. DNA of the CDR3: TGTGCCAGCAGTGACCATCGGGGTGATGGCTACACCTTC. It yields the protein CASSDHRGDGYTF.

The V and J genes are TRBV5-1 and TRBJ2-2; 7 bases map to TRBD1. V lost 1 base to trimming and J lost 3 bases; unmatched junction nucleotides: 3. There are 15 residues in the CDR3. CDR1 is SGHRS, CDR2 YFSETQ, per germline. The CDR3 spells CASSLTGVHTGELFF. The CDR3 nucleotides read TGCGCCAGCAGCTTGACAGGGGTCCACACCGGGGAGCTGTTTTTT.